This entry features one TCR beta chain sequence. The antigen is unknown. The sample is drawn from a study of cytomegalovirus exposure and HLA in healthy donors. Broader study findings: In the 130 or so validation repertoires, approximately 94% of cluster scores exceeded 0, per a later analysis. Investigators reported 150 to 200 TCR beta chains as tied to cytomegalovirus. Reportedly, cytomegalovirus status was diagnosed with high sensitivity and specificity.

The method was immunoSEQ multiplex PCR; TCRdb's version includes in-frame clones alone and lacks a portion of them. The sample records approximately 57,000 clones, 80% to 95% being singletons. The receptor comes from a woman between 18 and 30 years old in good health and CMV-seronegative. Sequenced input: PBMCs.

The CDR3 DNA follows: TGTGCCTGGCGGACAGGGCTCCCCTGGGGCTACACCTTC. Its translation is CAWRTGLPWGYTF. The rearrangement links TRBV30 to TRBJ1-2; 8 bases map to TRBD1. V shed 5 bases, J shed 8 bases, and the junction held 10 bases outside the gene matches. The germline V gene has CDR1 GTSNPN and CDR2 SVGIG (reference sequence). The CDR3 runs to 13 residues.